Listed below are T cell receptor beta chains from one sample, sequenced in a study of response to subunit inactivated influenza vaccine. One entry per CDR3 protein, called by TCRdb with MiXCR from the RT-PCR reads. The data contain about 520,000 distinct CDR3 sequences, 6.5% to 8% of them singletons. Source: PBMCs from blood, taken less than 30 months after vaccination. The receptors here all came from a man between 50 and 70 years old who received an inactivated influenza vaccine. The CDR3 runs from the conserved cysteine through the conserved F or W. Expanded clones get a size class; other rows say once, few or many, or leave the size out.

v_gene: TRBV20-1
abundance: few
j_gene: TRBJ2-7
CDR3aa: CSAGQGLLYEQYF

v_gene: TRBV7-7
abundance: many
j_gene: TRBJ2-3
CDR3aa: CASSSTGRDTQYF

v_gene: TRBV7-2
abundance: many
j_gene: TRBJ1-6
CDR3aa: CASSFRNQNSPLHF

v_gene: TRBV3-1
abundance: .
j_gene: TRBJ2-7
CDR3aa: CASSPPPRQGRSYEQYF

v_gene: TRBV12-3/TRBV12-4
abundance: .
j_gene: TRBJ2-5
CDR3aa: CASSLNSGGVQETQYF

v_gene: TRBV7-2
abundance: many
j_gene: TRBJ2-3
CDR3aa: CASAVYRTDTQYF

v_gene: TRBV7-2
abundance: .
j_gene: TRBJ1-2
CDR3aa: CASSLSDNYGYTF

v_gene: TRBV4-3
abundance: .
j_gene: TRBJ1-4
CDR3aa: CASSQAPGTSNEKLFF

v_gene: TRBV28
abundance: .
j_gene: TRBJ2-7
CDR3aa: CASSSTQTSYEQYF

v_gene: TRBV12-3/TRBV12-4
abundance: many
j_gene: TRBJ2-7
CDR3aa: CASSSPGTGKYEQYF

v_gene: TRBV18
abundance: many
j_gene: TRBJ2-2
CDR3aa: CASSPRSGGHTGELFF

v_gene: TRBV28
abundance: few
j_gene: TRBJ1-5
CDR3aa: CASSITGTFNQPQHF

v_gene: TRBV10-2
abundance: many
j_gene: TRBJ2-7
CDR3aa: CASSERGGIYEQYF

v_gene: TRBV20-1
abundance: .
j_gene: TRBJ1-6
CDR3aa: CSSRDRIGDSPLHF

v_gene: TRBV5-4
abundance: .
j_gene: TRBJ2-3
CDR3aa: CASSDGWRDTDTQYF

v_gene: TRBV5-1
abundance: .
j_gene: TRBJ2-1
CDR3aa: CASSPGTGRYEQFF

v_gene: TRBV7-9
abundance: .
j_gene: TRBJ2-1
CDR3aa: CASSLGSSIASYNEQFF

v_gene: TRBV20-1
abundance: .
j_gene: TRBJ2-5
CDR3aa: CSAAGDRETQYF

v_gene: TRBV3-1
abundance: .
j_gene: TRBJ2-7
CDR3aa: CASSQETGSTYEQYF

v_gene: TRBV12-3/TRBV12-4
abundance: few
j_gene: TRBJ2-2
CDR3aa: CASSPADRVTTGELFF

v_gene: TRBV6-5
abundance: few
j_gene: TRBJ1-1
CDR3aa: CASSFGLGRAGTEAFF

v_gene: TRBV29-1
abundance: .
j_gene: TRBJ2-7
CDR3aa: CSVGQGTSYEQYF

v_gene: TRBV6-1
abundance: few
j_gene: TRBJ2-6
CDR3aa: CATGPLSSSGANVLTF

v_gene: TRBV29-1
abundance: few
j_gene: TRBJ2-7
CDR3aa: CSVEKVWGAGHEQYF

v_gene: TRBV5-1
abundance: .
j_gene: TRBJ2-3
CDR3aa: CASSLEAGISTDTQYF

v_gene: TRBV20-1
abundance: .
j_gene: TRBJ2-1
CDR3aa: CSATKGQFFSIYNEQFF

v_gene: TRBV28
abundance: .
j_gene: TRBJ1-1
CDR3aa: CASSQQGAIEEAFF

v_gene: TRBV28
abundance: few
j_gene: TRBJ1-5
CDR3aa: CASSPLPFGPEYSNQPQHF

v_gene: TRBV20-1
abundance: many
j_gene: TRBJ2-7
CDR3aa: CSAGQTSPMEYF

v_gene: TRBV12-3/TRBV12-4
abundance: many
j_gene: TRBJ1-6
CDR3aa: CASTPGQGNSPLHF

v_gene: TRBV5-5
abundance: .
j_gene: TRBJ1-2
CDR3aa: CASSLSGTGWLGYTF

v_gene: TRBV7-2
abundance: many
j_gene: TRBJ2-7
CDR3aa: CASTRTGLYEQYF

v_gene: TRBV7-2
abundance: .
j_gene: TRBJ1-3
CDR3aa: CASRTVGTGNTIYF

v_gene: TRBV7-9
abundance: .
j_gene: TRBJ2-5
CDR3aa: CASSLGSGRRETQYF

v_gene: TRBV28
abundance: many
j_gene: TRBJ2-1
CDR3aa: CASAGRTTYNEQFF

v_gene: TRBV5-1
abundance: .
j_gene: TRBJ2-2
CDR3aa: CASSIKRPGELFF

v_gene: TRBV7-9
abundance: .
j_gene: TRBJ2-2
CDR3aa: CASSRGGPYTGELFF

v_gene: TRBV15
abundance: many
j_gene: TRBJ1-4
CDR3aa: CATSRGQGETNEKLFF

v_gene: TRBV3-1
abundance: .
j_gene: TRBJ1-2
CDR3aa: CASSRPSQGGGYTF

v_gene: TRBV30
abundance: few
j_gene: TRBJ2-5
CDR3aa: CAWTNRILPTQYF

v_gene: TRBV5-6
abundance: .
j_gene: TRBJ1-6
CDR3aa: CASSPQLYNSPLHF

v_gene: TRBV29-1
abundance: .
j_gene: TRBJ2-6
CDR3aa: CSPKTPGANVLTF

v_gene: TRBV4-3
abundance: few
j_gene: TRBJ1-1
CDR3aa: CASSQGPQPSGGAFF

v_gene: TRBV29-1
abundance: many
j_gene: TRBJ2-7
CDR3aa: CSVGRGYEQYF

v_gene: TRBV20-1
abundance: few
j_gene: TRBJ2-1
CDR3aa: CSARETSGRVSSYNEQFF

v_gene: TRBV20-1
abundance: many
j_gene: TRBJ1-5
CDR3aa: CSALRQADSNQPQHF

v_gene: TRBV12-3/TRBV12-4
abundance: .
j_gene: TRBJ2-1
CDR3aa: CASSLARGTYNEQFF